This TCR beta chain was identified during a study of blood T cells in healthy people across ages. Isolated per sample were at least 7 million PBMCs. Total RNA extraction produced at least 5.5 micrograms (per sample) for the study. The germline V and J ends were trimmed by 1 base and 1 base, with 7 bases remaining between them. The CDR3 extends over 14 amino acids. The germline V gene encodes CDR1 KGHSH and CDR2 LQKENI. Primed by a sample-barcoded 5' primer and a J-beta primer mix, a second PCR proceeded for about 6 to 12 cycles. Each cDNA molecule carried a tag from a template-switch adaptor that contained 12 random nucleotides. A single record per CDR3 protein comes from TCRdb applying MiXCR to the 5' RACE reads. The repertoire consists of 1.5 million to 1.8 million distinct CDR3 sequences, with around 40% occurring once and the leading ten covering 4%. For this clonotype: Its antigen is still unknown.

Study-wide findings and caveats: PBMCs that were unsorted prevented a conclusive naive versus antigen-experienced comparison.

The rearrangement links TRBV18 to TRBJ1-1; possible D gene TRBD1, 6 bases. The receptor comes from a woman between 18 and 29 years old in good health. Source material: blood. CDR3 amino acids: CASSPQGQNTEAFF. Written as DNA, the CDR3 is TGTGCCAGCTCACCACAGGGACAGAACACTGAAGCTTTCTTT.